The table lists the clone carrying this T cell receptor beta chain with a few counts. Unique molecular identifiers were incorporated into the prepared TCRbeta library. Each CDR3 protein is one row after TCRdb ran MiXCR on the PCR reads. This sample has around 370,000 distinct CDR3 sequences, with around a tenth found just once. The CDR3 runs 14 residues. CDR1 and CDR2 from the germline V gene are SGHRS and YFSETQ. With 0 bases clipped from V and 2 bases from J, the junction kept 0 bases outside the gene matches. This specimen comes from a study of T-cell reconstitution after alpha-beta-depleted transplantation in children.

The chain links TRBV5-1 to TRBJ1-2; TRBD1 matches at 8 bases. Here the sequenced sample was PBMCs from the stem cell graft donor, taken from the stem cell graft. The sequence derives from a human donor who donated a stem cell graft to a child with acute lymphoblastic leukemia. This CDR3 is CASSLGDRNYGYTF. The CDR3 DNA sequence: TGCGCCAGCAGCTTGGGGGACAGGAACTATGGCTACACCTTC.